These 22 T cell receptor beta chains were all obtained from the same sample, sequenced in a study of blood T cell repertoires in COVID-19. The repertoire was sequenced with immunoSEQ multiplex PCR; TCRdb's copy has only in-frame clones and lacks some. The table records about 140,000 clones, roughly 84% of them present only once. Sequencing was carried out using peripheral blood. Source of these receptors: a woman aged 60-70 years with acute or convalescent COVID-19.

On this clone itself: Other DNA sequences in this specimen translate into the identical CDR3. The genes are TRBV9 and TRBJ2-2; 8 nucleotides agree with TRBD1. V lost 2 bases and J lost 3; bases outside the gene matches: 3. Germline CDR1 reads SGDLS; CDR2 reads YYNGEE. CDR3 length: 15 amino acids. The CDR3 reads CASSVQGAYTGELFF. The DNA of the CDR3 is TGTGCCAGCAGCGTCCAGGGGGCGTACACCGGGGAGCTGTTTTTT.

This sequence joins TRBV5-6 and TRBJ1-5, with D uncertain. The CDR3 is 14 amino acids. Trimming took 0 bases from V and 0 from J, leaving 4 bases between them. CDR1 and CDR2 (germline): SGHDT, YYEEEE. CDR3 amino acids: CASSLVASNQPQHF. CDR3 nucleotides: TGTGCCAGCAGCTTGGTAGCTAGCAATCAGCCCCAGCATTTT.

The chain couples TRBV12-5 to TRBJ1-6; 9 nucleotides line up with TRBD1. The CDR3 sequence is 16 residues long. J gave up 6 bases and V 2 bases, and 5 bases lay outside the gene matches. Germline CDR1 LGHNT, CDR2 FRNRAP. The CDR3 region is CASGLSNRGPNSPLHF. As DNA, the CDR3 is TGTGCTAGTGGTTTGTCAAACAGGGGGCCTAATTCACCCCTCCACTTT.

J is TRBJ1-1 and V is TRBV28, with D perhaps TRBD1 (5 bases). This CDR3 contains 16 residues. V lost 5 bases to trimming and J lost 0 bases, with 16 bases between them. In germline, CDR1 is MDHEN, CDR2 SYDVKM. CDR3 sequence reads: CASSPHRQRLNTEAFF. The CDR3 DNA is TGTGCCAGCAGTCCCCACCGACAGCGTTTGAACACTGAAGCTTTCTTT.

This clone is a singleton in its sample. This rearrangement joins TRBV9 to TRBJ2-1; D unresolved. Germline CDR1 and CDR2: SGDLS and YYNGEE. V was trimmed by 3 bases and J by 6 bases, leaving 13 bases between them. The CDR3 is 14 residues long. The CDR3 sequence is CASSDNSRSNEQFF. The CDR3 bases are TGTGCCAGCAGCGATAACTCCCGATCCAATGAGCAGTTCTTC.

This clone was observed a single time. The chain joins TRBV11-3 to TRBJ2-6, with 11 bases matching TRBD1. V was clipped by 4 bases and J by 5 bases; unmatched bases: 13. The CDR3 has 19 residues. Germline V lookup: CDR1 SGHNT, CDR2 YENEEA. CDR3 amino acids: CASSSTYGQGALRANVLTF. The CDR3 DNA reads TGTGCCAGCAGCTCGACCTACGGACAGGGGGCTCTTCGGGCCAACGTCCTGACTTTC.

The chain combines TRBV11-3 with TRBJ2-1, with TRBD2 matching 8 bases. The CDR3 contains 14 residues. J gave up 6 bases and V 5 bases, and 6 bases lay outside the gene matches. Per germline, CDR1 SGHNT and CDR2 YENEEA. The CDR3 nucleotides read TGTGCCAGCAGCGCGAACCGGGGGGGCAATGAGCAGTTCTTC. As protein: CASSANRGGNEQFF.

Here the CDR3 reads CASSSVPSYEQYF. Written as DNA, the CDR3 is TGTGCCAGCAGCTCAGTCCCATCCTACGAGCAGTACTTC. The chain recombines TRBV5-4 with TRBJ2-7, with D uncertain. V lost 3 bases and J 1 base, leaving 8 bases between the germline ends. Germline assignment: CDR1 SGHNT and CDR2 YYREEE (reference sequence). This CDR3 is 13 amino acids long. Combining the CDR3 with reference TRBV5-4 and TRBJ2-7 gives the whole variable domain ETGVTQSPTHLIKTRGQQVTLRCSSQSGHNTVSWYQQALGQGPQFIFQYYREEENGRGNFPPRFSGLQFPNYSSELNVNALELDDSALYLCASSSVPSYEQYFGPGTRLTVT.

The CDR3 is CASSQIGGSYNEQFF. The CDR3 DNA is TGTGCCAGCAGTCAGATAGGGGGCTCCTACAATGAGCAGTTCTTC. This chain links TRBV28 with TRBJ2-1; a possible D gene is TRBD1 (6 bases). This CDR3 comprises 15 residues. V shed 5 bases and J shed 0 bases, with 11 bases lying between them. CDR1 and CDR2 from the germline V gene are MDHEN and SYDVKM.

This clone appeared a single time. The chain is built from TRBV2 and TRBJ1-5; 9 nucleotides agree with TRBD1. Germline-derived CDR1 and CDR2 are SNHLY and FYNNEI. V was pared by 2 bases and J by 5 bases, with 1 base of the junction left unmatched. The CDR3 is made up of 14 amino acids. The CDR3 here is CASSETGGYQPQHF. The DNA of the CDR3 is TGTGCCAGCAGTGAAACAGGGGGCTATCAGCCCCAGCATTTT. Filled out from reference TRBV2 and TRBJ1-5, the complete variable domain reads EPEVTQTPSHQVTQMGQEVILRCVPISNHLYFYWYRQILGQKVEFLVSFYNNEISEKSEIFDDQFSVERPDGSNFTLKIRSTKLEDSAMYFCASSETGGYQPQHFGDGTRLSIL.

This clone has more than one count but fewer than ten. This chain links TRBV4-1 with TRBJ2-2; no definite D call. The germline CDR1 and CDR2 sequences are MGHRA and YSYEKL. The CDR3 loop spans 11 amino acids. V lost 8 bases and J 7 bases, leaving 8 bases between the germline ends. CDR3 nucleotides: TGCGCCAGCGCTACGAACGGGGAGCTGTTTTTT. It is translated as CASATNGELFF.

The V gene is TRBV28, the J gene TRBJ2-1; D not certain. This CDR3 region has 13 residues. V lost 1 base, J lost 9 bases, and 10 bases lay in between. Germline V CDR1 and CDR2: MDHEN, SYDVKM. The CDR3 is CASSLYRLTEQFF. The DNA for the CDR3 is TGTGCCAGCAGTTTATATCGGTTAACTGAGCAGTTCTTC. The complete variable domain, with remaining parts taken from reference TRBV28 and TRBJ2-1, reads DVKVTQSSRYLVKRTGEKVFLECVQDMDHENMFWYRQDPGLGLRLIYFSYDVKMKEKGDIPEGYSVSREKKERFSLILESASTNQTSMYLCASSLYRLTEQFFGPGTRLTVL.

This rearrangement joins TRBV6-5 to TRBJ2-7, with TRBD1 matching 8 bases. V lost 5 bases and J lost 0; bases outside the gene matches: 6. Germline values: CDR1 MNHEY, CDR2 SVGAGI. This CDR3 contains 15 residues. The CDR3 nucleotides are TGTGCCAGCAGTCTAGGGACAGGAAGCTCCTACGAGCAGTACTTC. Protein sequence: CASSLGTGSSYEQYF.

This rearrangement joins TRBV5-1 to TRBJ2-2; D uncertain. The CDR3 covers 17 residues. Trimming stripped 2 bases from V and 1 base from J, with 15 bases between. CDR1 SGHRS and CDR2 YFSETQ come from the germline V gene. CDR3 DNA: TGCGCCAGCAGCTTCTTCTCGACGAGGCGGAACACCGGGGAGCTGTTTTTT. As protein: CASSFFSTRRNTGELFF.

This clone was picked up a small number of times. The V call is TRBV7-8, the J call TRBJ2-5, with TRBD1 matching over 9 bases. Trimming took 7 bases from V and 2 from J; bases not matched to a gene: 2. The CDR3 runs 13 residues. Germline CDR1 SGHVS, CDR2 FQNEAQ. The CDR3: CASKDRGQETQYF. CDR3 bases: TGTGCCAGCAAAGACAGGGGGCAAGAGACCCAGTACTTC. The full variable domain, rest sourced from reference TRBV7-8 and TRBJ2-5, is GAGVSQSPRYKVAKRGQDVALRCDPISGHVSLFWYQQALGQGPEFLTYFQNEAQLDKSGLPSDRFFAERPEGSVSTLKIQRTQQEDSAVYLCASKDRGQETQYFGPGTRLLVL.

V is TRBV30 and J is TRBJ2-7; the match to TRBD1 covers 10 bases. With V trimmed by 4 bases and J by 5 bases, 8 bases remained unmatched. The CDR3 totals 14 residues. The V gene's germline CDR1 is GTSNPN and CDR2 SVGIG (reference sequence). The CDR3 sequence is CAWMATGGFNEQYF. The CDR3 DNA sequence: TGTGCCTGGATGGCGACAGGGGGCTTCAACGAGCAGTACTTC.

V and J are TRBV5-1 and TRBJ2-3; 7 positions agree with TRBD2. The length of the CDR3 is 15 residues. Germline assignment: CDR1 SGHRS and CDR2 YFSETQ. V gave up 4 bases and J gave up 2 bases; unmatched junction bases: 7. The CDR3 loop reads CASSTSGTYTDTQYF. The DNA of the CDR3 is TGCGCCAGCAGCACCAGCGGGACCTACACAGATACGCAGTATTTT.

The chain links TRBV7-9 to TRBJ2-6; 8 nucleotides match TRBD1. Per the germline V gene, CDR1 is SEHNR and CDR2 is FQNEAQ (reference sequence). The CDR3 is 19 residues long. The J segment lost 0 bases and the V segment lost 3 bases, leaving 10 bases of the junction unmatched. CDR3 in DNA: TGTGCCAGCAGCTTCCCCCGAGGACAGGGAGTCTCTGGGGCCAACGTCCTGACTTTC. The encoded protein is CASSFPRGQGVSGANVLTF. The full variable domain, in which reference TRBV7-9 and TRBJ2-6 provide the parts outside the CDR3, is DTGVSQNPRHKITKRGQNVTFRCDPISEHNRLYWYRQTLGQGPEFLTYFQNEAQLEKSRLLSDRFSAERPKGSFSTLEIQRTEQGDSAMYLCASSFPRGQGVSGANVLTFGAGSRLTVL.

This clone was seen a single time. This clone may be a read error of a much larger clone one base away. The chain is built from TRBV7-9 and TRBJ1-1; tentatively, D is TRBD1 (5 bases). The CDR3 consists of 11 residues. Germline CDR1 is SEHNR and CDR2 is FQNEAQ (reference sequence). The V end lost 5 bases, the J end lost 7 bases, and 8 bases lay between the germline ends. The CDR3 here is CASSPDSEAFF. CDR3 DNA sequence: TGTGCCAGCAGCCCCGACAGTGAAGCTTTCTTT. Full variable domain (outside the CDR3, taken from reference TRBV7-9 and TRBJ1-1): DTGVSQNPRHKITKRGQNVTFRCDPISEHNRLYWYRQTLGQGPEFLTYFQNEAQLEKSRLLSDRFSAERPKGSFSTLEIQRTEQGDSAMYLCASSPDSEAFFGQGTRLTVV.

V and J are TRBV10-2 and TRBJ1-1, with 10 bases fitting TRBD1. Germline V lookup: CDR1 WSHSY, CDR2 SAAADI. Unmatched junction bases numbered 11, after V lost 6 bases and J lost 4 bases. This CDR3 has 16 residues. The CDR3 is CASRENLGDRGTEAFF. The CDR3 coding sequence is TGCGCCAGCAGGGAGAATTTGGGGGACAGGGGCACTGAAGCTTTCTTT.

The chain links TRBV30 to TRBJ1-5; 8 positions agree with TRBD1. Germline CDR1 and CDR2: GTSNPN and SVGIG (reference sequence). The V and J ends lost 7 bases and 5 bases, in that order; junction bases with no gene match: 19. CDR3 length: 17 residues. The CDR3 sequence: CAFSTGDWAASDQPQHF. DNA for the CDR3: TGTGCCTTTTCGACAGGGGACTGGGCCGCAAGTGATCAGCCCCAGCATTTT.

The V gene is TRBV20-1, the J gene TRBJ1-2; no firm D call. Germline V gives CDR1 DFQATT, CDR2 SNEGSKA (reference sequence). V shed 1 base and J shed 6 bases, with 6 bases lying between them. The CDR3 runs to 11 residues. CDR3 in DNA: TGCAGTGCTAGAGGAGGCCATGGCTACACCTTC. This encodes CSARGGHGYTF.